Listed below are T cell receptor beta chains from one sample, sequenced in a study of blood T cell repertoires in COVID-19. Sequencing was performed with immunoSEQ multiplex PCR; in TCRdb, only in-frame clones are kept and a portion is missing. The sample shows about 80,000 clones, about 80% of them seen only once. The specimen was peripheral blood. These TCRs come from a man aged 80 or over with acute or convalescent COVID-19. Both conserved end residues are part of each CDR3. The D gene is left open where the match is weak. Rows may omit the clone size; those that give it use once, few, many or a size class.

cdr3_aa cdr3_nt clone_size d_call j_call v_call
CASSLESGGELFF TGCGCCAGCAGCTTGGAATCGGGCGGGGAGCTGTTTTTT . . TRBJ2-2 TRBV5-1
CASSPLPGTGEQKLFF TGTGCCAGTAGTCCACTGCCGGGGACAGGGGAACAAAAACTGTTTTTT . TRBD1 TRBJ1-4 TRBV19
CASSEGQGYTGANVLTF TGTGCCAGCAGTGAAGGTCAGGGTTATACTGGGGCCAACGTCCTGACTTTC . . TRBJ2-6 TRBV6-1
CASSPLRGTNEKLFF TGTGCCAGCAGCCCCTTACGAGGTACTAATGAAAAACTGTTTTTT . . TRBJ1-4 TRBV4-2
CSVADRANYGYTF TGCAGCGTTGCGGACAGGGCGAACTATGGCTACACCTTC . TRBD1 TRBJ1-2 TRBV29-1
CASSTAGRNEKLFF TGTGCCAGCAGCACTGCCGGGAGAAATGAAAAACTGTTTTTT . . TRBJ1-4 TRBV5-4
CASSQVISRGKTHSEQFF TGCGCCAGCAGCCAAGTTATTTCCCGGGGGAAGACTCATAGTGAGCAGTTCTTC . . TRBJ2-1 TRBV4-1
CASSSGTENTEAFF TGTGCCAGCAGCTCCGGGACAGAGAACACTGAAGCTTTCTTT . TRBD1 TRBJ1-1 TRBV7-9
CSVEASGVENEQFF TGCAGCGTTGAAGCTAGCGGGGTTGAAAATGAGCAGTTCTTC . TRBD2 TRBJ2-1 TRBV29-1
CASSNPGQGSGNTIYF TGTGCCAGTAGTAATCCGGGACAGGGATCTGGAAACACCATATATTTT few TRBD1 TRBJ1-3 TRBV19
CASSATSTGGQETQYF TGCGCCAGCAGCGCTACTTCGACAGGGGGGCAAGAGACCCAGTACTTC . TRBD1 TRBJ2-5 TRBV5-1
CASSLQKNTEAFF TGTGCCAGCAGTTTGCAGAAGAACACTGAAGCTTTCTTT . . TRBJ1-1 TRBV28
CASSLWTSGGETQYF TGTGCCAGCAGCCTCTGGACTAGCGGGGGTGAGACCCAGTACTTC . TRBD2 TRBJ2-5 TRBV7-9
CASSLSGTDNEQFF TGTGCCAGCAGCCTCTCCGGGACAGACAATGAGCAGTTCTTC . TRBD1 TRBJ2-1 TRBV7-9
CASSLGRGLYNEQFF TGTGCCAGCAGCTTGGGGCGGGGCCTTTACAATGAGCAGTTCTTC . . TRBJ2-1 TRBV5-4
CASSQQPGQQYGYTF TGTGCCAGCAGCCAACAACCGGGACAGCAATATGGCTACACCTTC . TRBD1 TRBJ1-2 TRBV3-1/TRBV3-2
CASSFPPGTGEYTNEKLFF TGTGCCAGCAGCTTTCCCCCCGGGACAGGGGAATATACTAATGAAAAACTGTTTTTT . TRBD1 TRBJ1-4 TRBV7-3
CASSSRKGESYF TGTGCCAGCAGCTCTCGGAAAGGGGAATCCTACTTC . . TRBJ2-7 TRBV5-4
CASSPNRGSVDEQFF TGTGCCAGCAGCCCTAACCGAGGAAGCGTTGATGAGCAGTTCTTC few . TRBJ2-1 TRBV9
CASSREGEAASINSPLHF TGTGCCAGTAGTAGAGAAGGGGAGGCCGCTTCGATTAATTCACCCCTCCACTTT once . TRBJ1-6 TRBV19
CASSPGDRSNQPQHF TGCGCCAGCAGCCCGGGGGACAGAAGCAATCAGCCCCAGCATTTT few TRBD1 TRBJ1-5 TRBV5-1
CASSPRERQGPATLHF TGTGCCAGCTCACCCCGCGAACGACAGGGACCAGCAACCCTCCACTTT once TRBD1 TRBJ1-6 TRBV18
CASSVDLRSEGYTF TGTGCCAGCAGCGTAGATCTGCGGTCAGAGGGCTACACCTTC . . TRBJ1-2 TRBV9
CASQDRGTNTGELFF TGTGCCAGCCAGGACAGGGGCACGAACACCGGGGAGCTGTTTTTT . TRBD1 TRBJ2-2 TRBV5-4
CASRMDRDAEAFF TGTGCCAGCAGGATGGACAGGGACGCTGAAGCTTTCTTT . TRBD1 TRBJ1-1 TRBV6-4
CASSPSAGLVYGYTF TGTGCCAGCAGTCCTTCCGCAGGGCTGGTCTATGGCTACACCTTC . . TRBJ1-2 TRBV5-4
CAWSGRGDQPQHF TGTGCCTGGAGTGGCAGGGGGGATCAGCCCCAGCATTTT . TRBD1 TRBJ1-5 TRBV30
CASSLTSGGAYEQYF TGTGCCAGCAGTTTAACTAGCGGGGGGGCCTACGAGCAGTACTTC few TRBD2 TRBJ2-7 TRBV6-2/TRBV6-3
CASSPRGGSHSNQPQHF TGTGCCAGCAGTCCCCGGGGAGGGAGCCATAGCAATCAGCCCCAGCATTTT . . TRBJ1-5 TRBV27
CASSLAAGSTDTQYF TGCGCCAGCAGCCTCGCGGCGGGAAGCACAGATACGCAGTATTTT few . TRBJ2-3 TRBV5-1
CAWSLPRVSNEKLFF TGTGCCTGGAGTTTACCCAGGGTTTCTAATGAAAAACTGTTTTTT . . TRBJ1-4 TRBV30
CASSEFVGTRGNTIYF TGTGCCAGCAGTGAATTCGTCGGTACGAGGGGAAACACCATATATTTT . . TRBJ1-3 TRBV25-1
CASNSLGGYGYTF TGTGCCAGCAACTCCCTAGGGGGCTATGGCTACACCTTC . . TRBJ1-2 TRBV5-4
CASSLGATYEQYF TGTGCCAGCAGCTTAGGGGCCACCTACGAGCAGTACTTC . . TRBJ2-7 TRBV11-3
CASSPGTLNSGNTIYF TGTGCCAGCAGCCCCGGGACACTGAACTCTGGAAACACCATATATTTT . . TRBJ1-3 TRBV7-9
CASSVGRGSSGANVLTF TGTGCCAGCAGCGTAGGAAGGGGGAGCTCTGGGGCCAACGTCCTGACTTTC . . TRBJ2-6 TRBV9
CASSLASQGAWTEAFF TGTGCCAGCAGCTTAGCATCGCAGGGGGCCTGGACTGAAGCTTTCTTT . TRBD1 TRBJ1-1 TRBV7-9
CASSYGGGNEQFF TGTGCCAGCAGTTACGGGGGGGGCAATGAGCAGTTCTTC . TRBD2 TRBJ2-1 TRBV6-5
CASSLWRRSDYGYTF TGTGCCAGCAGCTTATGGAGACGATCGGACTATGGCTACACCTTC . . TRBJ1-2 TRBV13
CASSILLGANQPQHF TGTGCCAGTAGTATCCTCTTGGGGGCCAATCAGCCCCAGCATTTT . . TRBJ1-5 TRBV19
CASHNTRDFKGTQYF TGTGCCAGCCACAACACCCGGGATTTCAAAGGGACCCAGTACTTC . . TRBJ2-5 TRBV21-1
CASSYSGGSNQPQHF TGTGCCAGCAGCTATTCAGGGGGTAGCAATCAGCCCCAGCATTTT . TRBD1 TRBJ1-5 TRBV2
CASSSRKGRVSYNEQFF TGTGCCAGCAGCTCTAGGAAGGGGCGCGTCTCCTACAATGAGCAGTTCTTC . . TRBJ2-1 TRBV7-2
CASSQGTAEAFF TGTGCCAGCAGCCAAGGGACAGCTGAAGCTTTCTTT . . TRBJ1-1 TRBV3-1/TRBV3-2
CASTRQLNTEAFF TGTGCCAGTACGAGACAGCTGAACACTGAAGCTTTCTTT . . TRBJ1-1 TRBV19
CSVEVLETGGGKLFF TGCAGCGTTGAAGTTCTCGAGACAGGGGGCGGAAAACTGTTTTTT . TRBD1 TRBJ1-4 TRBV29-1
CASSRDRVSTEAFF TGTGCCAGCAGTCGGGACAGGGTGTCGACTGAAGCTTTCTTT . TRBD1 TRBJ1-1 TRBV6-5
CASSPSRVRDPYEQYF TGTGCCAGCAGTCCCAGCAGGGTAAGAGACCCCTACGAGCAGTACTTC . . TRBJ2-7 TRBV6-2/TRBV6-3
CASSKDGRGLEAFF TGTGCCAGCAGCAAAGATGGCAGGGGCCTTGAAGCTTTCTTT . . TRBJ1-1 TRBV21-1
CASSGSGGAVPGELFF TGTGCCAGCAGTGGTAGCGGGGGGGCCGTCCCCGGGGAGCTGTTTTTT . TRBD2 TRBJ2-2 TRBV2
CASSFGEASPLHF TGCGCCAGCAGCTTCGGAGAGGCTTCACCCCTCCACTTT once . TRBJ1-6 TRBV5-1
CASRTKDRVSEAFF TGTGCCAGCAGAACCAAGGACAGGGTGTCTGAAGCTTTCTTT . TRBD1 TRBJ1-1 TRBV2
CASSRGLAGSYNEQFF TGTGCCAGTAGTAGGGGACTAGCGGGGTCCTACAATGAGCAGTTCTTC . TRBD2 TRBJ2-1 TRBV19